What follows describes a single TCR beta chain. Antigen unknown. The same CDR3 is also encoded by other DNA sequences in this sample. The data belong to a study of CD8+ T cells in alopecia areata. Study information: Twice a day, 5 to 10 mg of oral tofacitinib was administered to treated patients. Patients given treatment had severity scored by the percentage of scalp area affected. Study outcomes and limitations: Normal scalp had lower clonality than lesional scalp, with alopecia totalis/universalis lesions showing this most strongly.

Sample treatment: oral pan-JAK inhibitor, 5-10 mg twice daily. RNA was extracted and reverse transcribed into cDNA as the sequencing template. Assay used: immunoSEQ multiplex PCR; TCRdb lists only in-frame clones, some missing. Of 180,000 or so clones detected, 55% to 75% appear once; the ten largest clones hold about 5.1%. The CDR3 is 14 residues long. From germline, CDR1 is SGHTA and CDR2 FQGNSA. The J segment lost 1 base and the V segment lost 4 bases, leaving 4 bases of the junction unmatched. The sequences come from CD4+ T cells sorted from blood, collected at week 24, from a patient treated with tofacitinib. The gene calls are TRBV7-2 and TRBJ2-7; TRBD1 agrees at 7 bases. This clonotype originated in a human donor with alopecia areata. CDR3 nucleotides: TGTGCCAGCAGCTCCCGGACAGGTTCCTACGAGCAGTACTTC. Translated, it gives CASSSRTGSYEQYF.